This record looks at one T cell receptor beta chain sequence and its context. Its antigen is currently unknown. The sample is drawn from a study of blood T cells in healthy people across ages. V gave up 5 bases and J gave up 7 bases, with 15 bases separating them. The germline V gene has CDR1 SEHNR and CDR2 FQNEAQ (reference sequence). CDR3 length: 13 amino acids. Study-wide results and limits: A roughly linear fall in TCR beta diversity per million T cells was seen with increasing age. Leaving the PBMCs unsorted stopped any conclusive comparison of naive versus antigen-experienced cells. A greater number of naive CD4+ cells and higher diversity distinguished long-lived donors from aged donors.

A minimum of 7 million PBMCs was isolated per sample. The second PCR ran about 6 to 12 cycles with a sample-barcoded 5' primer and J-beta primers. Using its own MiXCR run on the 5' RACE reads, TCRdb lists one record per CDR3 protein. This sample has about 1.8 million distinct CDR3 sequences; less than 50% occur once, and the top ten carry around 2.1%. The specimen was blood. The chain is built from TRBV7-9 and TRBJ2-7, with TRBD2 as a possible D gene (5 bases). The receptor's source is a woman in her forties in good health. CDR3 sequence reads: CASSAGLLAEQYF. CDR3 in DNA: TGTGCCAGCAGCGCCGGACTGCTTGCTGAGCAGTACTTC.